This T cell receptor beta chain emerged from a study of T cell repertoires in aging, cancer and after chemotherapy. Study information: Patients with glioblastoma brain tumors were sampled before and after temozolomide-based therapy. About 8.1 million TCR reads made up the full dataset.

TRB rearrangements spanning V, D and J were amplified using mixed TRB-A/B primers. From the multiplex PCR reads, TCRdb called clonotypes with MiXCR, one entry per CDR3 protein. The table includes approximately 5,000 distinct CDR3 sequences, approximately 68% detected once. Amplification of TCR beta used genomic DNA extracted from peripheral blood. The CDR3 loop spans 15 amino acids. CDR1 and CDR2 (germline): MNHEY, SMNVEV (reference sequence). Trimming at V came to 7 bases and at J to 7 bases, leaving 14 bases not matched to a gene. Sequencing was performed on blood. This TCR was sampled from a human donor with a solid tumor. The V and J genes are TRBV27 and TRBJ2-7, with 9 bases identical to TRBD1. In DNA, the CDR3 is TGTGCCAGCATTCGGTCCGGGACAGGGAGTTGGGAGCAGTACTTC. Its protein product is CASIRSGTGSWEQYF.